This T cell receptor beta chain was observed in a study of sequential checkpoint blockade in melanoma. Background on the study: Randomization was 1:1 between first-line nivolumab→ipilimumab and ipilimumab→nivolumab. After both sequences, patients received maintenance nivolumab.

The CDR3 runs 15 residues. Trimming left V 6 bases short and J 0 bases short, with 11 bases between. Per germline, CDR1 SEHNR and CDR2 FQNEAQ (reference sequence). The data were produced by immunoSEQ multiplex PCR, yet TCRdb's version contains in-frame clones alone and is incomplete. Of under 12,000 clones listed, nearly 80% are singletons. This clone was detected a few times. The treatment is: randomized to nivolumab then ipilimumab (arm A) or the reverse (arm B). DNA-damaging chemotherapy had not been given to any patient beforehand. From thawed PBMCs, live CD3+CD8+ cells negative for CD19 and CD56 were sorted.

This sequence was found in a human donor with melanoma. The material was CD8+ T cells sorted from blood (inferred from file names), obtained from a patient given nivolumab and ipilimumab in sequence. The chain links TRBV7-9 to TRBJ2-2; D gene ambiguous. The CDR3 bases are TGTGCCAGCAGTTTTAGTAGAGCGAACACCGGGGAGCTGTTTTTT. It is translated as CASSFSRANTGELFF.